This T cell receptor beta chain was obtained from a study of blood T cells in healthy people across ages. This clonotype occurred once. The study recruited healthy Caucasian donors from Russia who were aged roughly 6 to 100. Investigators took approximately 10 milliliters of peripheral blood from every donor. Together with a sample-barcoded 5' primer, a J-beta primer mix was included in a second PCR lasting about 6 to 12 cycles. A template-switch adaptor containing 12 random nucleotides labeled each cDNA molecule. TCRdb itself ran the 5' RACE reads through MiXCR, one entry per CDR3 protein. This table holds 2 million or so distinct CDR3 sequences, around half found once. The CDR3 is 16 residues long. Germline V CDR1 and CDR2: DFQATT, SNEGSKA (reference sequence). The J segment lost 2 bases and the V segment lost 0 bases, leaving 7 bases of the junction unmatched.

This clonotype was obtained from a woman aged 40 to 50 in good health. The chain uses TRBV20-1 and TRBJ2-4, with 7 bases aligning to TRBD2. Material for sequencing was blood. The chain's CDR3 is CSARDLGGGPKNIQYF. The DNA of the CDR3 is TGCAGTGCTAGAGATCTGGGGGGAGGGCCCAAAAACATTCAGTACTTC.